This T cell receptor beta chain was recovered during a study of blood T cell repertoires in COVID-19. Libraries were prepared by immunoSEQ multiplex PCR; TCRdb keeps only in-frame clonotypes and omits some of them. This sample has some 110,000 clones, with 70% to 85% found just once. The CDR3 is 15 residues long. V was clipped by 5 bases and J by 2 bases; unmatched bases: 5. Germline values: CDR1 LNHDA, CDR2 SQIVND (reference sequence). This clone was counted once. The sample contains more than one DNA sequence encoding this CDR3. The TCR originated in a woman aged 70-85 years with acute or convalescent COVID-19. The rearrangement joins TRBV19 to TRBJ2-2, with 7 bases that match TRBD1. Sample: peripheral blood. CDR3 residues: CASSPGTANTGELFF. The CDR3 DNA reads TGTGCCAGTAGTCCAGGGACAGCCAACACCGGGGAGCTGTTTTTT.